The clone carrying this TCR beta chain appeared a few times. Antigen unknown. The sample belongs to a study of cytomegalovirus exposure and HLA in healthy donors. Study findings and constraints: Specificity for CMV antigens was confirmed in vitro for three of the CMV-associated chains.

The method was immunoSEQ multiplex PCR; TCRdb's version includes in-frame clones alone and lacks a portion of them. There are 110,000 to 150,000 clones in the sample; approximately 94% occur only once, and approximately 1.8% lies in the top ten. The CDR3 is 13 residues long. Trimming removed 7 bases from V and 7 bases from J, with 16 bases in between. Germline lookup yields CDR1 SNHLY and CDR2 FYNNEI. The rearrangement links TRBV2 to TRBJ1-2; tentatively, D is TRBD1 (6 bases). This receptor was identified in a man between 18 and 35 years old in good health and CMV-seropositive. Sequences were obtained from PBMCs. CDR3 region: CASNLEQGLGYTF. The CDR3 coding sequence is TGTGCCAGCAACCTCGAGCAGGGGCTTGGCTACACCTTC.